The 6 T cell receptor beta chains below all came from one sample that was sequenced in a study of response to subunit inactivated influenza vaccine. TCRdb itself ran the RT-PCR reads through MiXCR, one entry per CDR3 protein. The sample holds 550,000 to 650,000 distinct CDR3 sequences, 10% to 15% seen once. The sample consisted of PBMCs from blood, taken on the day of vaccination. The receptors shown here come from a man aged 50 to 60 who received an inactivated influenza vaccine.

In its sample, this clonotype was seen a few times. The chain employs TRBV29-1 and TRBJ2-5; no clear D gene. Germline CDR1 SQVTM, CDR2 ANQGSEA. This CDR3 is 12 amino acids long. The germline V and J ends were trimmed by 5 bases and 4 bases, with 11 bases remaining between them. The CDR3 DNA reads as TGCAGCGTTACGTCCCGTCGAGAGACCCAGTACTTC. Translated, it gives CSVTSRRETQYF.

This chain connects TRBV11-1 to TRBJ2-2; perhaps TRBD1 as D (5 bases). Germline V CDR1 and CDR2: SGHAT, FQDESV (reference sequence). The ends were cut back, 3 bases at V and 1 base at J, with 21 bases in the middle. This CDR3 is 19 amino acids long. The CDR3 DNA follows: TGTGCCAGCAGCTTCCCGAGCGCCAAGGGAAGGGGGAACACCGGGGAGCTGTTTTTT. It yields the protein CASSFPSAKGRGNTGELFF.

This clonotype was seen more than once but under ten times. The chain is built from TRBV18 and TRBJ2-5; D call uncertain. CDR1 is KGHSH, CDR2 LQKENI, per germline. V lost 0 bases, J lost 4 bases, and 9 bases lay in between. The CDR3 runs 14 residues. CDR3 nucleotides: TGTGCCAGCTCACCACCTTCCTCTCCAGAGACCCAGTACTTC. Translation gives CASSPPSSPETQYF.

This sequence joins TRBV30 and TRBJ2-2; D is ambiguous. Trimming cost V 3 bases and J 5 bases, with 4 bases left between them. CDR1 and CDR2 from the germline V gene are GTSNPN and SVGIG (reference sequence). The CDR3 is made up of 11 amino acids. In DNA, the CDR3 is TGTGCCTGGAGCAGAACCGGGGAGCTGTTTTTT. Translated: CAWSRTGELFF.

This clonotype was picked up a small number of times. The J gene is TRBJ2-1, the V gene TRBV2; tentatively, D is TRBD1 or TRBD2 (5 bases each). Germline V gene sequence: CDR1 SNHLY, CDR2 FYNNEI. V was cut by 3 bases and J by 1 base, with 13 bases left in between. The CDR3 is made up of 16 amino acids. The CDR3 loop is CASSDTRGESYNEQFF. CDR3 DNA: TGTGCCAGCAGTGATACGAGGGGCGAGTCCTACAATGAGCAGTTCTTC. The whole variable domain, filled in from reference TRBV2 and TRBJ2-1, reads EPEVTQTPSHQVTQMGQEVILRCVPISNHLYFYWYRQILGQKVEFLVSFYNNEISEKSEIFDDQFSVERPDGSNFTLKIRSTKLEDSAMYFCASSDTRGESYNEQFFGPGTRLTVL.

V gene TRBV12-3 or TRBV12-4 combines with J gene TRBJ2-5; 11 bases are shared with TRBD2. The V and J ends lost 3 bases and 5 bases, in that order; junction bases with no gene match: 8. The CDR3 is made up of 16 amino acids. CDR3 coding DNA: TGTGCCAGCAGTTTCGTAGCGGGGGGGCCCGGCGAGACCCAGTACTTC. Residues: CASSFVAGGPGETQYF.